This T cell receptor (beta chain) stems from a study of OX40 agonist ivuxolimab in advanced cancers. Generated by immunoSEQ multiplex PCR, the TCRdb table keeps only in-frame clones and is missing some. The table includes roughly 24,000 clones, just under 80% detected once. V was shortened by 0 bases and J by 5 bases, with 19 bases between the two germline ends. The CDR3 runs 17 residues. Germline V lookup: CDR1 MNHEY, CDR2 SMNVEV (reference sequence). The chain carries TRBV27 and TRBJ2-5; D gene unclear. The receptor was derived from an adult with an advanced solid tumor such as melanoma, head and neck, liver or kidney cancer. The sequenced sample was CD4+ or CD8+ T cells sorted from blood, obtained in a trial of the OX40 agonist ivuxolimab. Here the CDR3 reads CASSLSSLSAAMETQYF. CDR3 nucleotide sequence: TGTGCCAGCAGTTTATCGAGTTTATCCGCGGCTATGGAGACCCAGTACTTC.